Following are 26 T cell receptor beta chains from one sample sequenced in a study of T cells in narcolepsy listed by TCRdb under 2018. The library relied on the immunoSEQ multiplex PCR assay. The table was pulled from immuneACCESS by TCRdb, which kept in-frame rearrangements only. Such tables lose some clones; where checked, under half of the loss comes from unresolved V genes, and the rest has no known cause. In all, the sample holds around 42,000 clones, and approximately 88% of those were seen once. The ten biggest clones cover 1% to 1.5% of the sample. Material: CD45RA- memory CD4+ T cells from PBMCs. The cell subset or site label here, explained by the study, means: memory T cells sorted ex vivo from peripheral blood. All receptors come from a human donor with narcolepsy.

The chain links TRBV5-4 to TRBJ1-5; unclear D gene. This CDR3 contains 13 residues. Looked up from germline, CDR1 is SGHNT and CDR2 is YYREEE (reference sequence). Trimming stripped 3 bases from V and 6 bases from J, with 10 bases between. CDR3 in amino acids: CASSWSPSQPQHF. DNA of the CDR3: TGTGCCAGCAGCTGGAGCCCTTCTCAGCCCCAGCATTTT.

This clone was seen a handful of times. This chain uses TRBV7-3 with TRBJ2-2; 8 bases map to TRBD2. V was clipped by 4 bases and J by 3 bases; unmatched bases: 7. The CDR3 runs 16 residues. Looked up from germline, CDR1 is SGHTA and CDR2 is FQGTGA. CDR3 nucleotides: TGTGCCAGCAGCTCAGGGACTAGGGGCTACACCGGGGAGCTGTTTTTT. Amino acid sequence: CASSSGTRGYTGELFF.

The chain is built from TRBV9 and TRBJ2-1; no reliable D call. Trimming took off 7 bases at V and 1 base at J, with 15 bases between the two ends. The CDR3 loop spans 15 amino acids. Per germline, CDR1 SGDLS and CDR2 YYNGEE. The CDR3, as DNA: TGTGCCAGCGCCCCGGCTCGGCGGTCCTACAATGAGCAGTTCTTC. This codes for CASAPARRSYNEQFF.

CDR3 region: CASSLRYPEGQFF. For the CDR3, the DNA is TGTGCCAGCAGCTTGCGGTACCCCGAGGGGCAGTTCTTC. The chain employs TRBV5-6 and TRBJ2-1, with D maybe TRBD2 (5 bases). The CDR3 contains 13 residues. Trimming removed 1 base at V and 12 bases at J, with 14 bases between. The germline V gene encodes CDR1 SGHDT and CDR2 YYEEEE.

The V and J genes are TRBV11-2 and TRBJ1-1, with D unclear. The CDR3 covers 14 residues. In germline, CDR1 is SGHAT, CDR2 FQNNGV. The V end lost 2 bases, the J end lost 4 bases, and 11 bases lay between the germline ends. The CDR3 region has the DNA TGTGCCAGCAGCTTATCAGATTTTGGCACTGAAGCTTTCTTT. Translation: CASSLSDFGTEAFF.

V gene TRBV6-5 combines with J gene TRBJ1-1, with 10 nucleotides matching TRBD1. Trimming at V came to 5 bases and at J to 3 bases, leaving 6 bases not matched to a gene. Germline CDR1 is MNHEY and CDR2 is SVGAGI. The CDR3 length is 15 residues. The CDR3 nucleotides are TGTGCCAGCAGTCCGTCGGACAGGGGGTACACTGAAGCTTTCTTT. This translates into CASSPSDRGYTEAFF.

V usage is TRBV4-2 and J usage is TRBJ1-4; weak D call: TRBD1 (6 bases). CDR1 and CDR2 (germline): LGHNA, YNFKEQ. The CDR3 covers 15 residues. The germline V and J ends were trimmed by 0 bases and 7 bases, with 12 bases remaining between them. The CDR3, as DNA: TGTGCCAGCAGCCAAGATCGGGGGCTAAGTGAAAAACTGTTTTTT. Translation gives CASSQDRGLSEKLFF.

The rearrangement links TRBV19 to TRBJ2-7; 8 positions agree with TRBD2. Germline CDR1 is LNHDA and CDR2 is SQIVND (reference sequence). The junction had 13 bases not matched to a gene; V was cut back by 3 bases and J by 3 bases. This CDR3 has 17 amino acids. In DNA form, the CDR3 reads TGTGCCAGTAGTATGGCCCTCGGGTCGAGCGGGGGCTACGAGCAGTACTTC. This sequence encodes CASSMALGSSGGYEQYF.

The chain employs TRBV12-5 and TRBJ2-5; 8 bases are a match to TRBD1. The junction had 17 bases not matched to a gene; V was cut back by 0 bases and J by 2 bases. Germline CDR1 is LGHNT and CDR2 is FRNRAP. The CDR3 sequence is 20 residues long. For the CDR3, the DNA is TGTGCTAGTGGTTTGGTGCTCCCCTACCGGGACAGGCCACATCAAGAGACCCAGTACTTC. Translation: CASGLVLPYRDRPHQETQYF.

This chain joins TRBV19 and TRBJ2-7; the match to TRBD1 covers 9 bases. CDR3 length equals 14 residues. The J segment lost 2 bases and the V segment lost 7 bases, leaving 6 bases of the junction unmatched. CDR1 LNHDA and CDR2 SQIVND come from the germline V gene (reference sequence). The CDR3 loop is CASKAGTGTYEQYF. As DNA, the CDR3 is TGTGCCAGTAAAGCCGGGACAGGGACCTACGAGCAGTACTTC. The entire variable domain, with the rest obtained from reference TRBV19 and TRBJ2-7, is as follows: DGGITQSPKYLFRKEGQNVTLSCEQNLNHDAMYWYRQDPGQGLRLIYYSQIVNDFQKGDIAEGYSVSREKKESFPLTVTSAQKNPTAFYLCASKAGTGTYEQYFGPGTRLTVT.

This chain uses TRBV7-2 with TRBJ2-7; D is possibly TRBD2 (5 bases). CDR1 is SGHTA and CDR2 is FQGNSA in the germline V gene. The CDR3 is 16 residues long. V dropped 4 bases and J dropped 2 bases, with 18 bases sitting between them. CDR3 DNA: TGTGCCAGCAGCTCGGCTGGGCAGGACTTTGCCTACGAGCAGTACTTC. Its protein is CASSSAGQDFAYEQYF.

This chain links TRBV5-3 with TRBJ2-5, with 7 bases lining up with TRBD1. TRBV5-3 is an open reading frame whose function is uncertain. This CDR3 has 14 amino acids. Trimming took 3 bases from V and 4 from J; bases not matched to a gene: 6. The CDR3 DNA follows: TGTGCCAGAAGCTGGGGGACAGCTTCAGAGACCCAGTACTTC. This translates into CARSWGTASETQYF.

CDR3 in amino acids: CASGSPSGNDYEQYF. CDR3 DNA sequence: TGTGCCAGCGGATCTCCCTCAGGGAACGACTACGAGCAGTACTTC. The chain employs TRBV5-4 and TRBJ2-7; possibly TRBD1 for D (5 bases). Deletions cut 7 bases from V and 3 bases from J, with 20 bases between. The CDR3 is 15 residues long. Germline lookup yields CDR1 SGHNT and CDR2 YYREEE (reference sequence).

The table lists this clone with a count of one. The chain uses TRBV29-1 and TRBJ2-5, with 7 bases matching TRBD1. The V gene's germline CDR1 is SQVTM and CDR2 ANQGSEA. V gave up 4 bases and J gave up 5 bases; unmatched junction bases: 7. CDR3 size: 13 residues. CDR3 in DNA: TGCAGCGTTGGGGCAGGGGGACGGGAGACCCAGTACTTC. This translates into CSVGAGGRETQYF.

This clone was counted a single time. The rearrangement links TRBV2 to TRBJ2-1; 10 bases are a match to TRBD2. The germline V gene has CDR1 SNHLY and CDR2 FYNNEI. After removal of 7 bases from V and 6 bases from J, the junction contained 9 bases not matched to a gene. CDR3 length: 15 amino acids. The CDR3 DNA sequence: TGTGCCAGCATACAGAGGACTAGCGGACCCAATGAGCAGTTCTTC. Amino acid sequence: CASIQRTSGPNEQFF. Supplemented by reference TRBV2 and TRBJ2-1, the full variable domain reads EPEVTQTPSHQVTQMGQEVILRCVPISNHLYFYWYRQILGQKVEFLVSFYNNEISEKSEIFDDQFSVERPDGSNFTLKIRSTKLEDSAMYFCASIQRTSGPNEQFFGPGTRLTVL.

This clone was picked up a small number of times. The chain employs TRBV7-9 and TRBJ2-5; the D gene is possibly TRBD1 (6 bases). With 5 bases removed from V and 1 base from J, the gap between germline ends came to 14 bases. This CDR3 contains 15 residues. Germline CDR1 reads SEHNR; CDR2 reads FQNEAQ (reference sequence). The CDR3 protein is CASSPFGQLQETQYF. The CDR3 DNA sequence: TGTGCCAGCAGCCCATTCGGACAGCTCCAAGAGACCCAGTACTTC.

V usage is TRBV9 and J usage is TRBJ1-1; 7 bases are a match to TRBD1. Germline CDR1 and CDR2: SGDLS and YYNGEE. The CDR3 is 16 amino acids. The V gene end was trimmed by 3 bases and the J gene end by 4 bases; junction bases not matched to a gene: 12. The CDR3 here is CASSETSGGEGTEAFF. CDR3 nucleotide sequence: TGTGCCAGCAGCGAGACCTCAGGGGGGGAGGGCACTGAAGCTTTCTTT. The full variable domain, in which reference TRBV9 and TRBJ1-1 provide the parts outside the CDR3, is DSGVTQTPKHLITATGQRVTLRCSPRSGDLSVYWYQQSLDQGLQFLIQYYNGEERAKGNILERFSAQQFPDLHSELNLSSLELGDSALYFCASSETSGGEGTEAFFGQGTRLTVV.

This chain links TRBV13 with TRBJ2-7; D remains unclear. The CDR3 has 15 residues. The V end lost 2 bases, the J end lost 1 base, and 12 bases lay between the germline ends. CDR1 and CDR2 from the germline V gene are PRHDT and FYEKMQ (reference sequence). CDR3 nucleotides: TGTGCCAGCAGCTTACCCAACAGCGAATCCTACGAGCAGTACTTC. As protein: CASSLPNSESYEQYF.

This chain joins TRBV7-9 and TRBJ2-2, with TRBD2 matching over 8 bases. This CDR3 contains 15 residues. Germline values: CDR1 SEHNR, CDR2 FQNEAQ (reference sequence). V trimming: 2 bases; J trimming: 4 bases; junction bases outside the gene matches: 3. The CDR3 DNA reads TGTGCCAGCAGCTTACGCCGGGAGGGCACCGGGGAGCTGTTTTTT. This encodes CASSLRREGTGELFF.

This rearrangement joins TRBV11-3 to TRBJ2-7, with 10 bases aligning to TRBD2. V dropped 5 bases and J dropped 2; count of bases not matched to a gene: 12. The CDR3 consists of 17 residues. The germline gives CDR1 SGHNT, CDR2 YENEEA. The CDR3 DNA is TGTGCCAGCAGCACCCCGGAGGGGCTAGCGGGAGCCTACGAGCAGTACTTC. Residues: CASSTPEGLAGAYEQYF.

V usage is TRBV2 and J usage is TRBJ2-4, with 12 nucleotides matching TRBD1. V dropped 3 bases and J dropped 8; count of bases not matched to a gene: 5. The CDR3 has 15 amino acids. Germline CDR1 and CDR2: SNHLY and FYNNEI. The CDR3 loop is CASSEGQGALDIQYF. The CDR3 nucleotides are TGTGCCAGCAGTGAGGGACAGGGGGCTCTGGACATTCAGTACTTC.

The chain carries TRBV30 and TRBJ2-1; D is possibly TRBD2 (6 bases). In germline, CDR1 is GTSNPN, CDR2 SVGIG (reference sequence). This CDR3 spans 12 amino acids. V lost 4 bases and J 9 bases, leaving 13 bases between the germline ends. The CDR3 protein is CAWIRPGGEQFF. The CDR3 coding sequence is TGTGCCTGGATTCGGCCCGGGGGTGAGCAGTTCTTC.

The J gene is TRBJ2-7, the V gene TRBV7-2; D may match TRBD1 or TRBD2 (5 bases each). The germline V gene encodes CDR1 SGHTA and CDR2 FQGNSA. The CDR3 runs to 15 residues. V lost 6 bases and J lost 5, with 20 bases in between. The CDR3 nucleotides are TGTGCCAGCAGTTCATTTTTCGGGGACGGGAACGAGCAGTACTTC. This sequence encodes CASSSFFGDGNEQYF.

The V and J genes are TRBV14 and TRBJ2-7, with D possibly called TRBD1 or TRBD2 (5 bases each). CDR3 size: 16 residues. The germline V gene encodes CDR1 SGHDN and CDR2 FVKESK. V was cut by 2 bases and J by 11 bases, with 25 bases left in between. In DNA, the CDR3 is TGTGCCAGCAGCCAAAGGTCGGGACCCAAGCACCAAAAAGAGTACTTC. This translates into CASSQRSGPKHQKEYF.

This chain uses TRBV11-2 with TRBJ1-2; D not resolved. The CDR3 contains 13 residues. With 0 bases removed from V and 8 bases from J, the gap between germline ends came to 10 bases. Looked up from germline, CDR1 is SGHAT and CDR2 is FQNNGV. CDR3 sequence reads: CASSLDRTFGYTF. CDR3 in DNA: TGTGCCAGCAGCTTAGACAGGACCTTCGGCTACACCTTC. Full variable domain (remainder filled in from reference TRBV11-2 and TRBJ1-2): EAGVAQSPRYKIIEKRQSVAFWCNPISGHATLYWYQQILGQGPKLLIQFQNNGVVDDSQLPKDRFSAERLKGVDSTLKIQPAKLEDSAVYLCASSLDRTFGYTFGSGTRLTVV.

The rearrangement links TRBV7-9 to TRBJ2-5, with D possibly matching TRBD1 (6 bases). Germline V gene lookup returns CDR1 SEHNR and CDR2 FQNEAQ (reference sequence). The CDR3 contains 15 residues. V lost 5 bases, J lost 2 bases, and 15 bases lay in between. CDR3 protein: CASSPQGPLQETQYF. The CDR3 DNA is TGTGCCAGCAGCCCACAGGGTCCCCTTCAAGAGACCCAGTACTTC.